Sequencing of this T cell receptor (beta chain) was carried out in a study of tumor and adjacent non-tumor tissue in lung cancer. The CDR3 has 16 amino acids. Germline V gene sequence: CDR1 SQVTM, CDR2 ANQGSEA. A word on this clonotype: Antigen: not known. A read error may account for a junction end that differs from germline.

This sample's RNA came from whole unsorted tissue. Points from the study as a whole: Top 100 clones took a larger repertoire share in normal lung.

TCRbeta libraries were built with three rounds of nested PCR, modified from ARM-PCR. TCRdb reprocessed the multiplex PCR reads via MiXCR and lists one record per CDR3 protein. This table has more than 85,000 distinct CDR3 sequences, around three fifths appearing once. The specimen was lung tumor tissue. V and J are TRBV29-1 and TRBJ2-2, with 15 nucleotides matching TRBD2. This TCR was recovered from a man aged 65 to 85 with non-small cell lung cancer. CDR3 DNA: TGCAGCGCCAGGACTAGCGGGGGGGCGGCTCCCGGGGAGCTGTTATTT. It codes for CSARTSGGAAPGELLF.